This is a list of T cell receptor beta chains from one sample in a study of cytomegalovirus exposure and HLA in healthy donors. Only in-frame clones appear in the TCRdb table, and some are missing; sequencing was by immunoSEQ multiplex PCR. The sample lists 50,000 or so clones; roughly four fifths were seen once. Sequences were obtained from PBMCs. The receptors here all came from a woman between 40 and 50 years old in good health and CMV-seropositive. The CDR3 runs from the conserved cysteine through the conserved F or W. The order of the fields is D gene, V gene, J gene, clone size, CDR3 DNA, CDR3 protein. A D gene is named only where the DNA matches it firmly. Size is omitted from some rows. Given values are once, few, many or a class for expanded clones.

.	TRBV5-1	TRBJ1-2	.	TGCGCCAGCAGCCCTTCGGACTGGGCCTATGGCTACACCTTC	CASSPSDWAYGYTF
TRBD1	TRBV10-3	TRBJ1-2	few	TGTGCCATCAGTGTACCGGGACAGAAAAACGGAGGCTACACCTTC	CAISVPGQKNGGYTF
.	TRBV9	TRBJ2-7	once	TGTGCCAGCAGCGTAGACCCGAGTACCTACGAGCAGTACTTC	CASSVDPSTYEQYF
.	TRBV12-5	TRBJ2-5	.	TGTGCTAGTGGTTTCGCCAGGCCGACCCAGTACTTC	CASGFARPTQYF
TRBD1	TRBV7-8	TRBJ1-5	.	TGTGCCAGCAGCTTAGCCCAGGGGGATCAGCCCCAGCATTTT	CASSLAQGDQPQHF
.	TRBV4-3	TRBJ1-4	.	TGCGCCAGCAGCCCCTCGGCAGGGCGTAATGAAAAACTGTTTTTT	CASSPSAGRNEKLFF
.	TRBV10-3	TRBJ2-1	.	TGTGCCATCACCCCAGACAGCTACAATGAGCAGTTCTTC	CAITPDSYNEQFF
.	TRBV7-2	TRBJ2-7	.	TGTGCCAGCAGCTTAACACTATACGAGCAGTACTTC	CASSLTLYEQYF
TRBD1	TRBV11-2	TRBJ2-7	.	TGTGCCAGCAGCTCCGGACAGGGGAATTACGAGCAGTACTTC	CASSSGQGNYEQYF
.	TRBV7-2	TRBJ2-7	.	TGTGCCAGCAGCCTTACCCGGACAGACTACGAGCAGTACTTC	CASSLTRTDYEQYF
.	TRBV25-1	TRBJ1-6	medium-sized	TGTGCCAGCAGTGTAAATTGGGAGTTTTCACCCCTCCACTTT	CASSVNWEFSPLHF
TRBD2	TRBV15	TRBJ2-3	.	TGTGCCACCAGTCCTAGCCTCGGGGGGGATACGCAGTATTTT	CATSPSLGGDTQYF
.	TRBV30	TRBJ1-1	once	TGTGCCTTCCATCTTGGGGGGGGTGAAGCTTTCTTT	CAFHLGGGEAFF
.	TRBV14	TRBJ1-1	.	TGTGCCAGCAGCCCCAGCGGGGGAGGAGGCACTGAAGCTTTCTTT	CASSPSGGGGTEAFF
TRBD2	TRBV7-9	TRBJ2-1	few	TGTGCCAGCAGCTTGACTAGCGGGGGGCATGAGCAGTTCTTC	CASSLTSGGHEQFF
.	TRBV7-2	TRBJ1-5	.	TGTGCCAGCAGCTTATCAGGATATAGCAATCAGCCCCAGCATTTT	CASSLSGYSNQPQHF
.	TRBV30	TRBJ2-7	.	TGTGCCTGTGGGCCGCAGGGCTCCTACGAGCAGTACTTC	CACGPQGSYEQYF
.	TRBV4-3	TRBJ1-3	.	TGCGCCAGCAGCAGGATCGGGAATTCTGGAAACACCATATATTTT	CASSRIGNSGNTIYF
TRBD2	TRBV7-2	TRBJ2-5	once	TGTGCCAGCAGACGAGCGGGGGCCCCTCCGACCCAGTACTTC	CASRRAGAPPTQYF
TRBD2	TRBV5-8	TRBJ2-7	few	TGTGCCAGCAGCCCGAGACTGGGAGGGACCTTCCCCTACGAGCAGTACTTC	CASSPRLGGTFPYEQYF
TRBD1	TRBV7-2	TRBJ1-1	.	TGTGCCAGCAGCCCGAGACAGGGGTGGACTGAAGCTTTCTTT	CASSPRQGWTEAFF
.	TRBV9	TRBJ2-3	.	TGTGCCAGCGGGCGGGGGCTCGCAGATACGCAGTATTTT	CASGRGLADTQYF
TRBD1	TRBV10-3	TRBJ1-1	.	TGTGCCATCAGTGACGGGACAGGGGGATATACTGAAGCTTTCTTT	CAISDGTGGYTEAFF
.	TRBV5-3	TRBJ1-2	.	TGTGCCAGAAGCCATGACAGGTCAGCCGGGGGCTACACCTTC	CARSHDRSAGGYTF
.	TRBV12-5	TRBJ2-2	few	TGTGCTAGTGGTTTATCGCGGGGGCCGAACCGGATGCCGAACACCGGGGAGCTGTTTTTT	CASGLSRGPNRMPNTGELFF
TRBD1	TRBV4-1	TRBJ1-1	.	TGCGCCAGCAGCCTACTGGTGGGACAGGGATCGGTGAACACTGAAGCTTTCTTT	CASSLLVGQGSVNTEAFF
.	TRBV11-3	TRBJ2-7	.	TGTGCCAGCAGCGACCGGGACACCTCCTACGAGCAGTACTTC	CASSDRDTSYEQYF
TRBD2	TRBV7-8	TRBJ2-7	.	TGTGCCAGCCGTACCTCCGGGGGGGCCGGGTCCTACGAGCAGTACTTC	CASRTSGGAGSYEQYF
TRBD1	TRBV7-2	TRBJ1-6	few	TGTGCCAGCAGCCCGTCCGGGACAGGGGTCTCACCCCTCCACTTT	CASSPSGTGVSPLHF
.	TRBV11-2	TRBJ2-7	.	TGTGCCAGCAGCTTAGTTCCAGGGAAGGACGAGCAGTACTTC	CASSLVPGKDEQYF
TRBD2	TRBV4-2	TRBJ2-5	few	TGTGCCAGCAGCCAAGTCTCCGGGACTAGCGGGGGGGCCGGTAAGCGAGAGACCCAGTACTTC	CASSQVSGTSGGAGKRETQYF
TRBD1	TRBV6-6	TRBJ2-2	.	TGTGCCAGCAGATCACAGGGGGCGCCGAACACCGGGGAGCTGTTTTTT	CASRSQGAPNTGELFF
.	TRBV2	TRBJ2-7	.	TGTGCCAGCAGTGATCCCGGCAGGTTGAGCTCCTACGAGCAGTACTTC	CASSDPGRLSSYEQYF
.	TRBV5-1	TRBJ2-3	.	TGCGCCAGCAGCTTGGAGGGGGTCACAGATACGCAGTATTTT	CASSLEGVTDTQYF
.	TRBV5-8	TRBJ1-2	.	TGTGCCAGCAGCTTGGGTCTAGAAACTACCTATGGCTACACCTTC	CASSLGLETTYGYTF
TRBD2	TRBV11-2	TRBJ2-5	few	TGTGCCAGCAGCTCCGGGGGGGGAAGCGGGACCCAGTACTTC	CASSSGGGSGTQYF
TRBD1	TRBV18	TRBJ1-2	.	TGTGCCAGCTCGGCTCAGGGGGATGGCTACACCTTC	CASSAQGDGYTF
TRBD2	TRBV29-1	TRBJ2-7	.	TGCAGCGCCTCAAAGTTCAGCGGGGGGGCCCACGAGCAGTACTTC	CSASKFSGGAHEQYF
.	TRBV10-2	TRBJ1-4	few	TGCGCCAGCAGTGAACAGGCACCTAATGAAAAACTGTTTTTT	CASSEQAPNEKLFF
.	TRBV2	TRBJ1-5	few	TGTGCCACCTCGGAGGGAATACTAAGCAATCAGCCCCAGCATTTT	CATSEGILSNQPQHF
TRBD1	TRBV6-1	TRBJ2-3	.	TGTGCCAGCAGTACGACAGGGGCAGATACGCAGTATTTT	CASSTTGADTQYF
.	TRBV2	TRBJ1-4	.	TGTGCCAGCAGGAGGACCGGGACAACTAATGAAAAACTGTTTTTT	CASRRTGTTNEKLFF
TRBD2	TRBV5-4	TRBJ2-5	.	TGTGCCAGCAGCCCGGGACTAGCGGGGTACCAAGAGACCCAGTACTTC	CASSPGLAGYQETQYF
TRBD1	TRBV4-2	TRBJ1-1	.	TGTGCCAGCAGCCAACCGGGACAGGGGAACACTGAAGCTTTCTTT	CASSQPGQGNTEAFF
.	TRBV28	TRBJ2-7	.	TGTGCCAGCAGTTTATTTGGACAGCCCTACGAGCAGTACTTC	CASSLFGQPYEQYF
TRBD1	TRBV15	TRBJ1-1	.	TGTGCCACCAGTACTATCCCGGGACAGGGGGACACTGAAGCTTTCTTT	CATSTIPGQGDTEAFF
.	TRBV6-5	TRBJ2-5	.	TGTGCCAGCAGTCTCATGAGTTATGAGACCCAGTACTTC	CASSLMSYETQYF
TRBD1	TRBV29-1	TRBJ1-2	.	TGCAGCGTTACTCAGGACAGGGGGGATGGCTACACCTTC	CSVTQDRGDGYTF
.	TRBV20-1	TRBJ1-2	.	TGCAGTGCCGGTCCGACGGAACCAGGTACCTTC	CSAGPTEPGTF
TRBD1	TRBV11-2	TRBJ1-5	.	TGTGCCAGCAGCTGGACAGGGGGCTTGGGGCAGCCCCAGCATTTT	CASSWTGGLGQPQHF
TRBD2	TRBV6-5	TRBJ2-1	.	TGTGCCAGCAGCCGCGGGGGCAATGAGCAGTTCTTC	CASSRGGNEQFF
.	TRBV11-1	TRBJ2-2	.	TGTGCCAGCAGCTTAGTCGGGGCGAACACCGGGGAGCTGTTTTTT	CASSLVGANTGELFF
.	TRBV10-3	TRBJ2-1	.	TGTGCCATCAGTGGTAGTAACCCTAATGAGCAGTTCTTC	CAISGSNPNEQFF
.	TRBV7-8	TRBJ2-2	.	TGTGCCAGCAGCTTAGGGTCCTACGGGGAGCTGTTTTTT	CASSLGSYGELFF
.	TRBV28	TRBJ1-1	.	TGTGCCAGCAAAGAGGGGGTCTCTGTAGCTTTCTTT	CASKEGVSVAFF